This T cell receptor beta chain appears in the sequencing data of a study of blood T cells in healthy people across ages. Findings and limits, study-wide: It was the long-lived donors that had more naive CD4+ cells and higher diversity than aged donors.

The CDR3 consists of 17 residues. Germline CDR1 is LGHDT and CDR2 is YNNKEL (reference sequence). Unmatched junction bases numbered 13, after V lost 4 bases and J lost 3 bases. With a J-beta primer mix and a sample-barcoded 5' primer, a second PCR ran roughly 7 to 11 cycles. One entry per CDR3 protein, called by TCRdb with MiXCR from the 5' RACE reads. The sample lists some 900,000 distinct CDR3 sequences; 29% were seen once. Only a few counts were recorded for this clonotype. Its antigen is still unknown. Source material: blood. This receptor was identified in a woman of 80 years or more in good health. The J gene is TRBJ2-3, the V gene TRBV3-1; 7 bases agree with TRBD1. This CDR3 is CASSRALNRGMTDTQYF. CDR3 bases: TGTGCCAGCAGCCGAGCACTGAACAGGGGCATGACAGATACGCAGTATTTT.